These 18 T cell receptor beta chains originate from one sample sequenced in a study of T cell responses to AZD1222 COVID-19 vaccine. Profiled with immunoSEQ multiplex PCR; TCRdb holds only in-frame clones, not every one. The top ten hold approximately 2.6% of the sample, which has over 100,000 clones, 87% seen once. Sequencing used peripheral blood, obtained 28 days after the second AZD1222 dose. These receptors were taken from an adult who received the AZD1222 COVID-19 vaccine.

J is TRBJ1-6 and V is TRBV3-1 (or the pseudogene TRBV3-2), with D possibly being TRBD1 (6 bases). CDR1 and CDR2 from the germline V gene are LGHDT and YNNKEL (reference sequence). The CDR3 is 14 amino acids. V was clipped by 5 bases and J by 5 bases, with 10 bases between them. The CDR3 protein is CASSLRQDNSPLHF. CDR3 DNA sequence: TGTGCCAGCAGCTTGAGACAGGATAATTCACCCCTCCACTTT.

The chain combines TRBV7-9 with TRBJ2-3, with 10 bases aligning to TRBD1. Germline V lookup: CDR1 SEHNR, CDR2 FQNEAQ (reference sequence). V lost 1 base and J lost 4; bases outside the gene matches: 5. The CDR3 is 16 residues long. The CDR3 coding sequence is TGTGCCAGCAGCTTAGTTGGGACAGGGGTAGCAGATACGCAGTATTTT. As protein: CASSLVGTGVADTQYF.

This clone was seen just once. CDR3: CASMWLAAGELFF. The CDR3 nucleotides are TGTGCCAGTATGTGGCTAGCGGCCGGGGAGCTGTTTTTT. V usage is TRBV19 and J usage is TRBJ2-2; TRBD2 matches 7 bases. Germline-derived CDR1 and CDR2 are LNHDA and SQIVND (reference sequence). Trimming cost V 7 bases and J 6 bases; bases outside gene matches: 5. The CDR3 covers 13 residues.

The chain carries TRBV19 and TRBJ2-7; D is possibly TRBD2 (5 bases). Trimming shortened V by 3 bases and J by 8 bases, and 8 bases separated the two germline ends. The CDR3 extends over 11 amino acids. The germline V gene has CDR1 LNHDA and CDR2 SQIVND (reference sequence). CDR3 residues: CASSIGVKQYF. The CDR3 DNA is TGTGCCAGTAGTATCGGGGTGAAGCAGTACTTC. Drawing the rest from reference TRBV19 and TRBJ2-7, the complete variable domain is DGGITQSPKYLFRKEGQNVTLSCEQNLNHDAMYWYRQDPGQGLRLIYYSQIVNDFQKGDIAEGYSVSREKKESFPLTVTSAQKNPTAFYLCASSIGVKQYFGPGTRLTVT.

The chain combines TRBV7-2 with TRBJ1-3; D remains unclear. The CDR3 has 17 amino acids. V was shortened by 3 bases and J by 0 bases, with 15 bases between the two germline ends. Germline loops: CDR1 SGHTA, CDR2 FQGNSA. The CDR3 sequence: CASSFAPGRNSGNTIYF. The CDR3 region has the DNA TGTGCCAGCAGCTTTGCCCCCGGGCGGAACTCTGGAAACACCATATATTTT.

The genes are TRBV6-6 and TRBJ1-2; 7 bases are a match to TRBD1. After removal of 5 bases from V and 3 bases from J, the junction contained 18 bases not matched to a gene. CDR3 length: 18 amino acids. Per the germline V gene, CDR1 is MNHNY and CDR2 is SVGAGI (reference sequence). This chain's CDR3 is CASSHILTSTGQDYGYTF. CDR3 sequence (DNA): TGTGCCAGCAGTCATATTCTAACTTCGACAGGGCAAGACTATGGCTACACCTTC.

The chain recombines TRBV6-4 with TRBJ1-1; D is perhaps TRBD1 (6 bases). Germline-derived CDR1 and CDR2 are MRHNA and SNTAGT. Trimming took 4 bases from V and 3 from J, leaving 18 bases between them. This CDR3 is 16 amino acids long. CDR3 sequence reads: CASSGEQTGSDTEAFF. In nucleotides, the CDR3 is TGTGCCAGCAGTGGCGAACAGACAGGCTCCGACACTGAAGCTTTCTTT.

The rearrangement joins TRBV5-4 to TRBJ2-7; no clear D. V lost 0 bases and J lost 5, with 6 bases in between. The CDR3 runs 12 residues. Germline CDR1 SGHNT, CDR2 YYREEE (reference sequence). CDR3 in DNA: TGTGCCAGCAGCTTGGACTTACACGAGCAGTACTTC. Translating it yields CASSLDLHEQYF.

The gene calls are TRBV2 and TRBJ1-2; D is perhaps TRBD1 (6 bases). Germline V gene sequence: CDR1 SNHLY, CDR2 FYNNEI. The V and J ends lost 1 base and 6 bases respectively, with 15 bases between them. The CDR3 has 15 residues. CDR3 coding DNA: TGTGCCAGCAGTGAAGTTCGCGGGGGGCTGGATGGCTACACCTTC. Protein: CASSEVRGGLDGYTF.

This sequence joins TRBV27 and TRBJ1-5; D is ambiguous. Germline V gene lookup returns CDR1 MNHEY and CDR2 SMNVEV (reference sequence). This CDR3 is 14 amino acids long. Trimming left V 6 bases short and J 2 bases short, with 11 bases between. The CDR3, as DNA: TGTGCCAGCAGGGGCACGGGAGGCAATCAGCCCCAGCATTTT. This sequence encodes CASRGTGGNQPQHF.

There are a few counts of this clone. J is TRBJ2-4 and V is TRBV2, with a tentative D call TRBD2 (6 bases). This CDR3 comprises 13 residues. In germline, CDR1 is SNHLY, CDR2 FYNNEI. V lost 6 bases, J lost 6 bases, and 12 bases lay in between. CDR3 amino acids: CASRMGSGNIQYF. The CDR3 bases are TGTGCCAGCAGGATGGGTAGCGGAAACATTCAGTACTTC. Full variable domain (rest looked up from reference TRBV2 and TRBJ2-4): EPEVTQTPSHQVTQMGQEVILRCVPISNHLYFYWYRQILGQKVEFLVSFYNNEISEKSEIFDDQFSVERPDGSNFTLKIRSTKLEDSAMYFCASRMGSGNIQYFGAGTRLSVL.

CDR3 sequence: CASSLMGGRQGKEKLFF. The DNA for the CDR3 is TGTGCCAGCAGCTTAATGGGTGGGAGACAGGGTAAAGAAAAACTGTTTTTT. The chain carries TRBV7-2 and TRBJ1-4; TRBD1 matches at 7 bases. The CDR3 is made up of 17 amino acids. Germline values: CDR1 SGHTA, CDR2 FQGNSA. The V segment lost 2 bases and the J segment 8 bases; nucleotides outside the gene matches: 14. The full variable domain, completed using reference TRBV7-2 and TRBJ1-4, is GAGVSQSPSNKVTEKGKDVELRCDPISGHTALYWYRQSLGQGLEFLIYFQGNSAPDKSGLPSDRFSAERTGGSVSTLTIQRTQQEDSAVYLCASSLMGGRQGKEKLFFGSGTQLSVL.

J is TRBJ2-3 and V is TRBV5-6, with 10 nucleotides matching TRBD1. Germline V gene lookup returns CDR1 SGHDT and CDR2 YYEEEE. The CDR3 loop spans 15 amino acids. The V segment lost 3 bases and the J segment 5 bases; nucleotides outside the gene matches: 6. In DNA form, the CDR3 reads TGTGCCAGCAGCTCCGGGACAGGGGTCGGAGATACGCAGTATTTT. It specifies CASSSGTGVGDTQYF.

The chain recombines TRBV2 with TRBJ2-2; D unresolved. V was pared by 4 bases and J by 4 bases, with 10 bases between. The germline CDR1 and CDR2 sequences are SNHLY and FYNNEI. The CDR3 loop spans 14 amino acids. CDR3 coding DNA: TGTGCCAGCAGTGGGCCTACGCGCACCGGGGAGCTGTTTTTT. This translates into CASSGPTRTGELFF.

CDR3 bases: TGCGCCAGCAGCCAAGGGTTCGGCACAGATACGCAGTATTTT. It encodes CASSQGFGTDTQYF. The chain has TRBV4-3 and TRBJ2-3, with D uncertain. This CDR3 contains 14 residues. Germline values: CDR1 LGHNA, CDR2 YSLEER. V dropped 1 base and J dropped 1 base, with 6 bases sitting between them.

The rearrangement links TRBV5-4 to TRBJ2-5, with D hard to call. In germline, CDR1 is SGHNT, CDR2 YYREEE (reference sequence). V dropped 0 bases and J dropped 5 bases, with 23 bases sitting between them. The CDR3 is 18 residues long. The CDR3 loop is CASSLGPIPQLLGETQYF. The CDR3, as DNA: TGTGCCAGCAGCTTGGGGCCTATTCCACAGCTCCTAGGGGAGACCCAGTACTTC. Filled out from reference TRBV5-4 and TRBJ2-5, the complete variable domain reads ETGVTQSPTHLIKTRGQQVTLRCSSQSGHNTVSWYQQALGQGPQFIFQYYREEENGRGNFPPRFSGLQFPNYSSELNVNALELDDSALYLCASSLGPIPQLLGETQYFGPGTRLLVL.

CDR3 loop: CASSLRWTGGGYSNQPQHF. The CDR3 DNA reads as TGTGCCAGCAGCTTACGCTGGACAGGGGGCGGTTATAGCAATCAGCCCCAGCATTTT. The chain joins TRBV7-3 to TRBJ1-5; 11 nucleotides match TRBD1. V lost 2 bases to trimming and J lost 0 bases; unmatched junction nucleotides: 9. The germline V gene encodes CDR1 SGHTA and CDR2 FQGTGA. This CDR3 region has 19 residues. The whole variable domain, filled in from reference TRBV7-3 and TRBJ1-5, reads GAGVSQTPSNKVTEKGKYVELRCDPISGHTALYWYRQSLGQGPEFLIYFQGTGAADDSGLPNDRFFAVRPEGSVSTLKIQRTERGDSAVYLCASSLRWTGGGYSNQPQHFGDGTRLSIL.

This chain connects TRBV28 to TRBJ2-7, with a possible D match to TRBD1 (6 bases). Germline V lookup: CDR1 MDHEN, CDR2 SYDVKM. Trimming took 2 bases from V and 4 from J, leaving 18 bases between them. The CDR3 covers 16 residues. The CDR3 region has the DNA TGTGCCAGCAGTTTACCAGACAGGAGCCTGATGTACGAGCAGTACTTC. This translates into CASSLPDRSLMYEQYF.